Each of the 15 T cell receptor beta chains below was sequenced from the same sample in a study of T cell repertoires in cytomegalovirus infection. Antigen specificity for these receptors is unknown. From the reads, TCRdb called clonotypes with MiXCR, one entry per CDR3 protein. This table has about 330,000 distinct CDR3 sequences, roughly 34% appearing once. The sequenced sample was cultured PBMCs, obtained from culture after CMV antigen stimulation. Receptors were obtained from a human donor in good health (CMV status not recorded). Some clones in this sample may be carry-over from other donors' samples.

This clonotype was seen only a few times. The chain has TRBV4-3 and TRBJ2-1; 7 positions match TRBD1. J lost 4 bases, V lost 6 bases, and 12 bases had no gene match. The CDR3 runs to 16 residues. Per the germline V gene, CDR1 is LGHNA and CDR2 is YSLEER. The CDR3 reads CASSPVDRGRYNEQFF. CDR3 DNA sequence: TGCGCCAGCAGTCCTGTTGATAGGGGGCGTTACAATGAGCAGTTCTTC.

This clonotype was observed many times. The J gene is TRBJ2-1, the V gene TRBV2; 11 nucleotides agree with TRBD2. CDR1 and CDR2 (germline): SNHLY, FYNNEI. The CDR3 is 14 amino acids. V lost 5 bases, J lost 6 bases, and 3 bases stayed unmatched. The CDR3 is CASSRLAGRNEQFF. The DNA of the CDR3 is TGTGCCAGCAGTCGACTAGCGGGACGCAATGAGCAGTTCTTC.

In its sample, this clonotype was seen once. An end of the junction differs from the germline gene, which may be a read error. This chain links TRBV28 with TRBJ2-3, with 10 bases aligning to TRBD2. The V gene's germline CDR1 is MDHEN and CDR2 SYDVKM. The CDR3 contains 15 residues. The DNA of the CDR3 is TGTCCCAGCAGTTTTAGCGGGAGGATCACAGATACGCAGTATTTT. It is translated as CPSSFSGRITDTQYF. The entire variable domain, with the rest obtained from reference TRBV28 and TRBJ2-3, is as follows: DVKVTQSSRYLVKRTGEKVFLECVQDMDHENMFWYRQDPGLGLRLIYFSYDVKMKEKGDIPEGYSVSREKKERFSLILESASTNQTSMYLCPSSFSGRITDTQYFGPGTRLTVL.

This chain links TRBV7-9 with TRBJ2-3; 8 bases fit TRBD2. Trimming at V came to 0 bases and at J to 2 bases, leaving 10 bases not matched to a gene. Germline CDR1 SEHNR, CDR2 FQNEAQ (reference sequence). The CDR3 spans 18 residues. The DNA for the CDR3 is TGTGCCAGCAGCTTAGCGGTTAACCTAGCGGGCTACACAGATACGCAGTATTTT. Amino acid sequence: CASSLAVNLAGYTDTQYF.

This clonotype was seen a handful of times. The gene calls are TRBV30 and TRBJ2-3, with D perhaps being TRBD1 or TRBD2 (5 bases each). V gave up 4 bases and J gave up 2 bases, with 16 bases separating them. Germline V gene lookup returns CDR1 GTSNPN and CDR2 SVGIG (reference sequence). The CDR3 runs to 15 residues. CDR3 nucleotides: TGTGCCTGGACCACCCCGGGACCATCCACAGATACGCAGTATTTT. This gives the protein CAWTTPGPSTDTQYF.

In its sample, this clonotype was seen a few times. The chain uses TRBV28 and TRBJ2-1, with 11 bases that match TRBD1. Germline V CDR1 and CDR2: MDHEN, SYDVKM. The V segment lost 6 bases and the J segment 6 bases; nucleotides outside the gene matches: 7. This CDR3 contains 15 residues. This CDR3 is CASRHWDRGANEQFF. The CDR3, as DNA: TGTGCCAGCAGACATTGGGACAGGGGGGCCAATGAGCAGTTCTTC.

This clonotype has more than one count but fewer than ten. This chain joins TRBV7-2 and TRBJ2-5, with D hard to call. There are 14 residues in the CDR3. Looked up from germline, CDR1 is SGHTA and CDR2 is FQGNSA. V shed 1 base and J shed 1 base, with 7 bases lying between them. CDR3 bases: TGTGCCAGCAGCTTAGGACCCACCCAAGAGACCCAGTACTTC. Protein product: CASSLGPTQETQYF.

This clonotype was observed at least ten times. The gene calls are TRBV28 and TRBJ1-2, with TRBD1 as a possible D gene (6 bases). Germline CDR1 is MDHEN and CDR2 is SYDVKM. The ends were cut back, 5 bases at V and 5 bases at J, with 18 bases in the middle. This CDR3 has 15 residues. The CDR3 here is CASSTSGTPYYGYTF. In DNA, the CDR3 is TGTGCCAGCAGTACCTCCGGGACACCTTATTATGGCTACACCTTC.

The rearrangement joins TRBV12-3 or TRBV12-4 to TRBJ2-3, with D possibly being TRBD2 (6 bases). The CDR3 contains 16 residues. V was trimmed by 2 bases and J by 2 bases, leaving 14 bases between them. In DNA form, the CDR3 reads TGTGCCAGCAGTTTACCCCCCGGGGGAAACACAGATACGCAGTATTTT. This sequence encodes CASSLPPGGNTDTQYF.

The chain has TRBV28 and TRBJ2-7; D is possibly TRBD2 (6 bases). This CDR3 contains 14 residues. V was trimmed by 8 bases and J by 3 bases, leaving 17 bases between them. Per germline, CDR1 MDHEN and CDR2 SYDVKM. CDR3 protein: CASSPVGDFYEQYF. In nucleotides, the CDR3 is TGTGCCAGCTCCCCCGTGGGGGACTTCTACGAGCAGTACTTC.

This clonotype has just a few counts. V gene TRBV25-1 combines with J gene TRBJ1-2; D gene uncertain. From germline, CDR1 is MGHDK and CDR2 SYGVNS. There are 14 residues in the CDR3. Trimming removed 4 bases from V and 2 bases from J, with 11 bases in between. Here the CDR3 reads CASSVDGGNYGYTF. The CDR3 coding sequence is TGTGCCAGCAGTGTGGACGGTGGAAACTATGGCTACACCTTC.

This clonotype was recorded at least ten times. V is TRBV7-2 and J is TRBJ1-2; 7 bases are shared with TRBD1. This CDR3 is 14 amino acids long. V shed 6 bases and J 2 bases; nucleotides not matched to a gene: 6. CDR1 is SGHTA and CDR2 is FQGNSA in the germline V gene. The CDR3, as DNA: TGTGCCAGCAGTTTCAACAGGGGAAACTATGGCTACACCTTC. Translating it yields CASSFNRGNYGYTF.

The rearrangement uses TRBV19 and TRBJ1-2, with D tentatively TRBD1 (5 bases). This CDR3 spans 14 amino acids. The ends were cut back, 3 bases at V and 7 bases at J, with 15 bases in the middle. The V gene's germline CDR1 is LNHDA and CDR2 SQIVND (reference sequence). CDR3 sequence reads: CASSIQCPGAGYTF. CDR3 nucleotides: TGTGCCAGTAGTATTCAATGTCCTGGGGCTGGCTACACCTTC.

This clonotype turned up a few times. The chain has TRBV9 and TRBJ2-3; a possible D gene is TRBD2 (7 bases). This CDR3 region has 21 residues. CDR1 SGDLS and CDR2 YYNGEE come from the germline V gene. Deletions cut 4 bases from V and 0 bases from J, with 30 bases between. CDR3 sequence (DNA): TGTGCCAGCAGCCCCATTTTGGGTGGGGGGGCCACTATGAAGAGCACAGATACGCAGTATTTT. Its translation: CASSPILGGGATMKSTDTQYF.

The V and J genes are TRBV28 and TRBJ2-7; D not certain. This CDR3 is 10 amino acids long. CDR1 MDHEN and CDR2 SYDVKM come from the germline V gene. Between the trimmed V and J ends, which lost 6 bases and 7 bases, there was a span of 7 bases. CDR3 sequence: CASSRVEQYF. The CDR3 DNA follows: TGTGCCAGCAGCCGAGTTGAGCAGTACTTC.